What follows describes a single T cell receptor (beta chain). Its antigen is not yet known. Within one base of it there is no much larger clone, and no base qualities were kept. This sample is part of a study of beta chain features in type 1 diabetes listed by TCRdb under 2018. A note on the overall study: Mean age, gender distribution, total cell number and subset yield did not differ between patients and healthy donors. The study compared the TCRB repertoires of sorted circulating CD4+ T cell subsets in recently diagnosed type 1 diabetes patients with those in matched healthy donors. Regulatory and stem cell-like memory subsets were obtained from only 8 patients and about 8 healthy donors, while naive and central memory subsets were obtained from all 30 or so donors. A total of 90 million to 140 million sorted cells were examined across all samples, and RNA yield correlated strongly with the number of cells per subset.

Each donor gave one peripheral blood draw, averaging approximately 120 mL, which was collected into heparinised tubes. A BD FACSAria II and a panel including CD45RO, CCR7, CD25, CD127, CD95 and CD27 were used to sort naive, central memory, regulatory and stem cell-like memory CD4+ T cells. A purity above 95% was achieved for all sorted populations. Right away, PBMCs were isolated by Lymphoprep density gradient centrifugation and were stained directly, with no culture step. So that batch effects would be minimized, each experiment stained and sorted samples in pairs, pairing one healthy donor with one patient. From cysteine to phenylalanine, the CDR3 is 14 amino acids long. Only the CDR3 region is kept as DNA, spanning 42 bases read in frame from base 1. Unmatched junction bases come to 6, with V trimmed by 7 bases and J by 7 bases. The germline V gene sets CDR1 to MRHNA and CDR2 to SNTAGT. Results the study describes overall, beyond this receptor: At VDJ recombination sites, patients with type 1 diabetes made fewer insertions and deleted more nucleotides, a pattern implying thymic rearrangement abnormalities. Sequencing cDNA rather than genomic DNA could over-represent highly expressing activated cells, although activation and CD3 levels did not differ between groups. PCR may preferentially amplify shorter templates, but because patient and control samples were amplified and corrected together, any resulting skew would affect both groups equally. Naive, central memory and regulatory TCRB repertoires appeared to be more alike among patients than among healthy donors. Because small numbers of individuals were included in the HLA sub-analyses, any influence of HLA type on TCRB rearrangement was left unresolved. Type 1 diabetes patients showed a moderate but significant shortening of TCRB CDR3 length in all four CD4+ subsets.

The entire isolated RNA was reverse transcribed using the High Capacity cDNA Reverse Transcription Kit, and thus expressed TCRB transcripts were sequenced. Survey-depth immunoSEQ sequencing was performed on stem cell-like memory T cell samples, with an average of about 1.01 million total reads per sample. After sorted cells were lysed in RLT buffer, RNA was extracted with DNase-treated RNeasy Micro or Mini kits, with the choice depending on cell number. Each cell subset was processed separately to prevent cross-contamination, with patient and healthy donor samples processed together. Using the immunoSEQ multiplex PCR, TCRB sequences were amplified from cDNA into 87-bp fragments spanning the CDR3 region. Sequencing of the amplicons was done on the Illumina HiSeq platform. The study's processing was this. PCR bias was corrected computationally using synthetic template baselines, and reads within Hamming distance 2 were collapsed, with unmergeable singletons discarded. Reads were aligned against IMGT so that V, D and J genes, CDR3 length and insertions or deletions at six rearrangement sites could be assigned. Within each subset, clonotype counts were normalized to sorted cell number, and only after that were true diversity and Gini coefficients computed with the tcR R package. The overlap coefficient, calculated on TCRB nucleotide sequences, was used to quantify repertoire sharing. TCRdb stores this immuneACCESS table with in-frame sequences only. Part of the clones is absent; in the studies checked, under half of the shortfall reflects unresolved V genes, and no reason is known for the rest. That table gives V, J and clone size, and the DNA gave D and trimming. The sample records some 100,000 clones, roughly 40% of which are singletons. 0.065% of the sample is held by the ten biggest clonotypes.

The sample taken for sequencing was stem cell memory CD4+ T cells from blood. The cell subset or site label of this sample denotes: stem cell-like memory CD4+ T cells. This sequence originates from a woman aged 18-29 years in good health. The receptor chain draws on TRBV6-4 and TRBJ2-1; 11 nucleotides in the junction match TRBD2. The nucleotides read TGTGCCAGCACCCGACTAGCGGGACGGAATGAGCAGTTCTTC. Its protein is CASTRLAGRNEQFF.